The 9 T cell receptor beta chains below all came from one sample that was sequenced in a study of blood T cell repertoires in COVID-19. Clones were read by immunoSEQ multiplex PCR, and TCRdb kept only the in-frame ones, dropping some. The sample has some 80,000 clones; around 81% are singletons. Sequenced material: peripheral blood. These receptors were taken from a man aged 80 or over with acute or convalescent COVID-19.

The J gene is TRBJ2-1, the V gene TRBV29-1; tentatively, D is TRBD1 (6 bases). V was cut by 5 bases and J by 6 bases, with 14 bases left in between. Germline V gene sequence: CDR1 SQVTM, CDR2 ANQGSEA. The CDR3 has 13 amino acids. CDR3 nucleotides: TGCAGCGTTTTTCGTAAAGGGGGCAATGAGCAGTTCTTC. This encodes CSVFRKGGNEQFF.

The CDR3 region has the DNA TGTGCCAGCAGCCCCCGGACCCGGGAGCGTCCTGAAGCTTTCTTT. Protein: CASSPRTRERPEAFF. V usage is TRBV6-5 and J usage is TRBJ1-1; D unresolved. The CDR3 covers 15 residues. The germline V gene has CDR1 MNHEY and CDR2 SVGAGI. Trimming left V 6 bases short and J 6 bases short, with 20 bases between.

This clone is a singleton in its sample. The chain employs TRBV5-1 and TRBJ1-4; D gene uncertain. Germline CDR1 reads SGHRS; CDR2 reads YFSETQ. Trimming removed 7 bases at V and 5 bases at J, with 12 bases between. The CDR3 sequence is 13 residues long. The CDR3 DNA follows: TGCGCCAGCGCCCTCGAGGCGAATGAAAAACTGTTTTTT. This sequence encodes CASALEANEKLFF.

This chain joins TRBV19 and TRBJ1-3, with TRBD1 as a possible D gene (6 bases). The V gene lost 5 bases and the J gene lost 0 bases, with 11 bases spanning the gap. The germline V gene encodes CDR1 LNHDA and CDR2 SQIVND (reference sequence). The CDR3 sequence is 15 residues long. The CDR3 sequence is CASSPLDSSGNTIYF. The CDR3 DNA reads TGTGCCAGTAGTCCTCTGGACAGCTCTGGAAACACCATATATTTT.

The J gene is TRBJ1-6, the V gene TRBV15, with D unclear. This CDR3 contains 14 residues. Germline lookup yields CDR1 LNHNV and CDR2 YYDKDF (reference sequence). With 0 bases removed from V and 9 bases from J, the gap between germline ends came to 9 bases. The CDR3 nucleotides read TGTGCCACCAGCAGAGATCACTATGGTTCACCCCTCCACTTT. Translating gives CATSRDHYGSPLHF.

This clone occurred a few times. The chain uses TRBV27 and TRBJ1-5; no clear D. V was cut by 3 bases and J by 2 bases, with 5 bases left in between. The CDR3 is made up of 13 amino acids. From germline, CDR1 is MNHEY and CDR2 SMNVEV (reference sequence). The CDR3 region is CASSFGGNQPQHF. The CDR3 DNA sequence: TGTGCCAGCAGTTTCGGGGGCAATCAGCCCCAGCATTTT.

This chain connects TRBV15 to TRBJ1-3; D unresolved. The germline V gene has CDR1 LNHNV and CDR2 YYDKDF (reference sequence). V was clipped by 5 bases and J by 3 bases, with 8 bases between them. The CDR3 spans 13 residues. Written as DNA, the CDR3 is TGTGCCACCAGCCTCAGGCATGGAAACACCATATATTTT. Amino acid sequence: CATSLRHGNTIYF.

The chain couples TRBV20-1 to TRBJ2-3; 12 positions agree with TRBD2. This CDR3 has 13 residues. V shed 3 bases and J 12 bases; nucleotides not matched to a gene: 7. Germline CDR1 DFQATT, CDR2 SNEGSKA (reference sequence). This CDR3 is CSASQTTSGSQYF. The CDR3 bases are TGCAGTGCTAGTCAGACGACTAGCGGGAGCCAGTATTTT.

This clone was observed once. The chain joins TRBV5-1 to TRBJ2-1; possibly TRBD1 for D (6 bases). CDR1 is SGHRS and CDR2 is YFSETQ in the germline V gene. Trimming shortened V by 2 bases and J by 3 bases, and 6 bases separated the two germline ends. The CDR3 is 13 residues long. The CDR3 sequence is CASSLQGYNEQFF. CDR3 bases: TGCGCCAGCAGCTTACAGGGCTACAATGAGCAGTTCTTC. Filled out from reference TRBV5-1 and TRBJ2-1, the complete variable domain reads KAGVTQTPRYLIKTRGQQVTLSCSPISGHRSVSWYQQTPGQGLQFLFEYFSETQRNKGNFPGRFSGRQFSNSRSEMNVSTLELGDSALYLCASSLQGYNEQFFGPGTRLTVL.